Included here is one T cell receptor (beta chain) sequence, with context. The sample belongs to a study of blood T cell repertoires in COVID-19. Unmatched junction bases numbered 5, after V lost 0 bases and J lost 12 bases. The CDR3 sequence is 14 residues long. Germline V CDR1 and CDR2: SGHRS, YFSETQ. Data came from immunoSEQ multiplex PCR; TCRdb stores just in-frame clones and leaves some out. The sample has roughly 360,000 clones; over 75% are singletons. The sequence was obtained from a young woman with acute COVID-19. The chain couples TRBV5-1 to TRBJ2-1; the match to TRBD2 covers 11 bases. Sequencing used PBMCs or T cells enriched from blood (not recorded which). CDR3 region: CASSLVLAGGGQFF. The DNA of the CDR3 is TGCGCCAGCAGCTTGGTCCTAGCGGGGGGCGGGCAGTTCTTC.